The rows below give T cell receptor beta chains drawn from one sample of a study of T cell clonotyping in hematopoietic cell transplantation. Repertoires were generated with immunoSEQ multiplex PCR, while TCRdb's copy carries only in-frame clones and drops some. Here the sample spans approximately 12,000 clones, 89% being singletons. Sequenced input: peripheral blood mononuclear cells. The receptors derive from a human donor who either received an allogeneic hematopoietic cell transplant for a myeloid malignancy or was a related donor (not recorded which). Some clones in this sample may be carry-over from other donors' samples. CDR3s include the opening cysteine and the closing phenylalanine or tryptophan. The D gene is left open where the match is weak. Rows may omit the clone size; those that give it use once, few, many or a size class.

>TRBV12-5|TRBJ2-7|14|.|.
CASGLTAGRYEQYF
TGTGCTAGTGGCCTAACGGCGGGTCGGTACGAGCAGTACTTC
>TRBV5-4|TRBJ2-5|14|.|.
CASSLSGAGETQYF
TGTGCCAGCAGCTTGAGTGGGGCGGGAGAGACCCAGTACTTC
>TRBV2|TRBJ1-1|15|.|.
CASSEGRALGAEAFF
TGTGCCAGCAGTGAAGGTAGGGCCTTAGGCGCTGAAGCTTTCTTT
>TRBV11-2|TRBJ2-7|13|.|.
CASTVYGHYEQYF
TGTGCCAGCACCGTATACGGCCATTACGAGCAGTACTTC
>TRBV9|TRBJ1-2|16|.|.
CASSSYGYRKEFGYTF
TGTGCCAGCAGCTCCTACGGGTACAGGAAAGAATTTGGCTACACCTTC
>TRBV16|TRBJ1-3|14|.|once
CASSQESSGNTIYF
TGTGCCAGCAGCCAAGAGAGCTCTGGAAACACCATATATTTT
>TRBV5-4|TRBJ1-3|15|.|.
CASSSDSRRPNTIYF
TGTGCCAGCAGCTCGGACAGCCGACGGCCGAACACCATATATTTT
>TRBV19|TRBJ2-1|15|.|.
CASRIDRSTYNEQFF
TGTGCCAGTAGGATAGACAGGTCGACTTACAATGAGCAGTTCTTC
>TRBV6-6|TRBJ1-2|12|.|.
CASSIRGDGYTF
TGTGCCAGCAGCATCCGGGGGGATGGCTACACCTTC
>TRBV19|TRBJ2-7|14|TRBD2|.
CAAGPGLAPYEQYF
TGTGCCGCGGGGCCGGGACTAGCTCCCTACGAGCAGTACTTC
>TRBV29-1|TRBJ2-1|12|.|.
CSVGWGTNEQFF
TGCAGCGTTGGTTGGGGAACCAATGAGCAGTTCTTC
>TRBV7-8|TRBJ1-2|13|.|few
CASSFLGSYGYTF
TGTGCCAGCAGCTTCCTTGGGAGCTATGGCTACACCTTC
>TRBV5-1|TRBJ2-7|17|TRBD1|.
CASSSLTGGPVSYEQYF
TGCGCCAGCAGCTCTCTGACAGGGGGCCCCGTGTCCTACGAGCAGTACTTC
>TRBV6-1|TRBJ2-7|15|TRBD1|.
CASTMTGDPSYEQYF
TGTGCCAGCACTATGACAGGGGACCCTTCCTACGAGCAGTACTTC
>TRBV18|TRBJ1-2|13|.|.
CASSPRHPGDYTF
TGTGCCAGCTCACCGAGACATCCAGGGGACTACACCTTC
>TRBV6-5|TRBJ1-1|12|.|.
CASRNDNYVAFF
TGTGCCAGCAGGAACGACAATTACGTAGCTTTCTTT
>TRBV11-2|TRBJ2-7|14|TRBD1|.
CASSLGTGPYEQYF
TGTGCCAGCAGCTTGGGGACAGGGCCCTACGAGCAGTACTTC
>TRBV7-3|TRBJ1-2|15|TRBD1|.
CASSPYAGGGYGYTF
TGTGCCAGCAGCCCCTACGCAGGGGGAGGATATGGCTACACCTTC
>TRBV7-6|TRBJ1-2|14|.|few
CASSSDTGYYGYTF
TGTGCCAGCAGCTCAGATACAGGGTACTATGGCTACACCTTC
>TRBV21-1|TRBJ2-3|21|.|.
CASSNSPGPRNTFGPTDTQYF
TGTGCCAGCAGCAACTCCCCGGGACCGCGGAACACGTTCGGTCCCACAGATACGCAGTATTTT
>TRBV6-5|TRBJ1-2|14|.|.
CASSLKRASYGYTF
TGTGCCAGCAGCTTAAAAAGGGCCTCCTATGGCTACACCTTC
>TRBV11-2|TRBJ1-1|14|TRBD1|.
CASSPGQPNTEAFF
TGTGCCAGCAGCCCGGGACAGCCGAACACTGAAGCTTTCTTT
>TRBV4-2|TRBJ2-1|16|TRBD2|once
CASSQDGSGAYNEQFF
TGTGCCAGCAGCCAAGATGGAAGCGGGGCCTACAATGAGCAGTTCTTC
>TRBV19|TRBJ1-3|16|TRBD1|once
CATRLGTAFSGNTIYF
TGTGCCACCCGTCTCGGGACAGCTTTCTCTGGAAACACCATATATTTT
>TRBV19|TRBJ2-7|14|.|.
CASSRSRPPYEQYF
TGTGCCAGTAGTCGGTCCCGACCCCCCTACGAGCAGTACTTC
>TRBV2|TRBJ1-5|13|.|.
CASSDASNQPQHF
TGTGCCAGCAGTGACGCTAGCAATCAGCCCCAGCATTTT
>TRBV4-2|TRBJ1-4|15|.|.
CASSQGAQGLGKLFF
TGTGCCAGCAGCCAAGGCGCTCAGGGGCTCGGGAAACTGTTTTTT
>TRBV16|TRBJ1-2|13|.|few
CASSQSLPYGYTF
TGTGCCAGCAGCCAATCCCTACCCTATGGCTACACCTTC
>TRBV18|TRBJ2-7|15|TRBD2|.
CASSQPGRGGYEQYF
TGTGCCAGCTCACAACCGGGACGGGGGGGCTACGAGCAGTACTTC
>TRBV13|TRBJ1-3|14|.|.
CASSLTISGNTIYF
TGTGCCAGCAGCCTCACTATCTCTGGAAACACCATATATTTT
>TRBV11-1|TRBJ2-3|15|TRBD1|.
CASSPRDSNTDTQYF
TGTGCCAGCAGCCCCCGGGACAGCAACACAGATACGCAGTATTTT
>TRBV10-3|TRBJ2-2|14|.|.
CAIKRGLDTGELFF
TGTGCCATCAAGAGGGGCCTCGACACCGGGGAGCTGTTTTTT
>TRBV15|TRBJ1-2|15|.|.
CATSRERTVNYGYTF
TGTGCCACCAGCAGAGAACGGACTGTTAACTATGGCTACACCTTC
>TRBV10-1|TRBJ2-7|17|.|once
CASSDFGPGVAAGEQYF
TGCGCCAGCAGTGATTTCGGCCCGGGGGTAGCTGCTGGCGAGCAGTACTTC
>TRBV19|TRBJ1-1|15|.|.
CASSIIGDGNTEAFF
TGTGCCAGTAGTATCATAGGGGACGGGAACACTGAAGCTTTCTTT
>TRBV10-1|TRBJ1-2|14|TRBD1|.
CASRGGQVDLGYTF
TGCGCCAGCAGAGGGGGACAGGTCGATCTCGGCTACACCTTC
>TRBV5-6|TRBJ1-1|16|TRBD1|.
CASSRDRGHANTEAFF
TGTGCCAGCAGCCGGGACAGGGGGCATGCGAACACTGAAGCTTTCTTT
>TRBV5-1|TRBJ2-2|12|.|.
CASSQYTGELFF
TGCGCCAGCAGCCAGTACACCGGGGAGCTGTTTTTT
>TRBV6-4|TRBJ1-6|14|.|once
CASSFERENSPLHF
TGTGCCAGCAGTTTCGAGCGGGAAAATTCACCCCTCCACTTT
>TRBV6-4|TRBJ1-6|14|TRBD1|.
CASSPGQGNSPLHF
TGTGCCAGCAGTCCCGGACAGGGGAATTCACCCCTCCACTTT
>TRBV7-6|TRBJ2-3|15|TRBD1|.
CASSFGTGGTDTQYF
TGTGCCAGCAGCTTCGGGACAGGGGGCACAGATACGCAGTATTTT
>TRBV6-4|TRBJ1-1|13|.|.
CASSDRSGTEAFF
TGTGCCAGCAGTGACAGGTCGGGCACTGAAGCTTTCTTT
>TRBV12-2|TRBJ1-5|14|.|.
CASKGPSSNQPQHF
TGTGCAAGCAAGGGTCCCTCTAGCAATCAGCCCCAGCATTTT
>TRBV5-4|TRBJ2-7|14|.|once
CASSSHTRANEQYF
TGTGCCAGCAGCTCGCACACCCGCGCCAACGAGCAGTACTTC
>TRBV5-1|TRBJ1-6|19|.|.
CASSLESGIVSSYNSPLHF
TGCGCCAGCAGCTTGGAAAGCGGAATCGTAAGCTCCTATAATTCACCCCTCCACTTT
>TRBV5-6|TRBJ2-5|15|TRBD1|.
CASSLGVTGLETQYF
TGTGCCAGCAGCTTGGGGGTGACAGGGTTGGAGACCCAGTACTTC
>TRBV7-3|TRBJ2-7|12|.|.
CAPQGGAYEQYF
TGTGCCCCCCAGGGGGGAGCCTACGAGCAGTACTTC
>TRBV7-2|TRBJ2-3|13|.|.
CASSRKGTDTQYF
TGTGCCAGCAGCCGCAAGGGGACAGATACGCAGTATTTT
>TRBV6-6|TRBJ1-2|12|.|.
CASSFGGNGYTF
TGTGCCAGCAGCTTCGGGGGAAATGGCTACACCTTC
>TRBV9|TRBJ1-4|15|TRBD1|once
CASSDGTGRNEKLFF
TGTGCCAGCAGCGATGGGACAGGGCGGAATGAAAAACTGTTTTTT
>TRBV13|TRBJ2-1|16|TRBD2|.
CASSLEASGGYNEQFF
TGTGCCAGCAGCTTAGAGGCTAGCGGGGGGTACAATGAGCAGTTCTTC
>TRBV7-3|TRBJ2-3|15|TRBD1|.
CASSSTGFSTDTQYF
TGTGCCAGCAGCTCGACAGGGTTTAGCACAGATACGCAGTATTTT